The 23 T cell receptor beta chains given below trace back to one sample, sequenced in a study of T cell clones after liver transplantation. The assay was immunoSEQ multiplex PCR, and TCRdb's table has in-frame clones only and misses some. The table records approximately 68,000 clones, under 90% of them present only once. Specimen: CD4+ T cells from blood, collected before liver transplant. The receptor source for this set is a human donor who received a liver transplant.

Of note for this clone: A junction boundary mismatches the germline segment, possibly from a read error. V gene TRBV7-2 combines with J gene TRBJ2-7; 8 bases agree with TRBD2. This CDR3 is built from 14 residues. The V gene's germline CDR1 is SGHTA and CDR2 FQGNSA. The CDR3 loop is CASSLAGRGVEQYF. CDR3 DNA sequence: TGTGCCAGCAGCCTAGCCGGGAGGGGGGTCGAGCAGTACTTC.

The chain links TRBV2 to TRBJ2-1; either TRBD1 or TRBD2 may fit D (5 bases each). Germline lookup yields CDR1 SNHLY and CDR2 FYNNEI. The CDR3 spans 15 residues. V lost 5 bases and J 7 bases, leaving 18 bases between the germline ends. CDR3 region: CASSFRDGGSNEQFF. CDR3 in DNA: TGTGCCAGCAGTTTCCGGGACGGTGGTTCTAATGAGCAGTTCTTC.

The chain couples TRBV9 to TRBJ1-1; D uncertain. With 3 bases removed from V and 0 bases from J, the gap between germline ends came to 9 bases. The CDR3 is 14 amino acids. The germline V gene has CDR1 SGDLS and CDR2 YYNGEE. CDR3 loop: CASSATVLNTEAFF. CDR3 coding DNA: TGTGCCAGCAGCGCCACAGTACTGAACACTGAAGCTTTCTTT.

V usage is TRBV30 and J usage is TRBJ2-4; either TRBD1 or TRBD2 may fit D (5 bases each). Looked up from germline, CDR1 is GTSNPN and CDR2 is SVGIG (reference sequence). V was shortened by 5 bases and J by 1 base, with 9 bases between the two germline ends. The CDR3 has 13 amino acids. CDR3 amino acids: CAWAWGAKNIQYF. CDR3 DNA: TGTGCCTGGGCCTGGGGGGCCAAAAACATTCAGTACTTC.

CDR3 nucleotides: TGTGCCTGGAGTGTTGGGGTTGCTGGCTACACCTTC. Amino acids: CAWSVGVAGYTF. V usage is TRBV30 and J usage is TRBJ1-2; D uncertain. Germline CDR1 and CDR2: GTSNPN and SVGIG (reference sequence). The CDR3 runs 12 residues. V was shortened by 0 bases and J by 7 bases, with 9 bases between the two germline ends.

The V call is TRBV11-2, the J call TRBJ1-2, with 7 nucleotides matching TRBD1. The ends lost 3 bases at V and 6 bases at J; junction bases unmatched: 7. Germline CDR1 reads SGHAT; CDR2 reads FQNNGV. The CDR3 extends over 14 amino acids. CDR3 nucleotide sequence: TGTGCCAGCAGCTTTAGTGGGACAGCGGATGGCTACACCTTC. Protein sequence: CASSFSGTADGYTF.

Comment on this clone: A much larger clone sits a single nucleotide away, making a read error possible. The CDR3 region is CASSEGSYQETQYF. Here the CDR3 DNA reads TGTGCCAGCAGTGAGGGGAGCTACCAAGAGACCCAGTACTTC. The chain uses TRBV2 and TRBJ2-5, with D possibly being TRBD2 (5 bases). The germline V gene has CDR1 SNHLY and CDR2 FYNNEI. The CDR3 spans 14 residues. V was shortened by 3 bases and J by 0 bases, with 8 bases between the two germline ends.

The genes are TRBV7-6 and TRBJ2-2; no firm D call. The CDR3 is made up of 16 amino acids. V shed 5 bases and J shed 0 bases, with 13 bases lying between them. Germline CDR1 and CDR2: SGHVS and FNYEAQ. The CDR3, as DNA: TGTGCCAGCAGCCCCCTTTTAGGGACGAACACCGGGGAGCTGTTTTTT. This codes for CASSPLLGTNTGELFF.

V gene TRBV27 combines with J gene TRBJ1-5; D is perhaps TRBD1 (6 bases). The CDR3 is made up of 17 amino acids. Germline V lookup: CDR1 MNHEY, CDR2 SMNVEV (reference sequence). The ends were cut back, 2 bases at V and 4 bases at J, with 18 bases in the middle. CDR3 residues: CASSLNFGTMKNQPQHF. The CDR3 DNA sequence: TGTGCCAGCAGTTTAAATTTTGGGACAATGAAGAATCAGCCCCAGCATTTT.

In DNA, the CDR3 is TGTGCCAGTAGTGATCTCGGGGACAGCTTGAACACTGAAGCTTTCTTT. It is translated as CASSDLGDSLNTEAFF. This sequence joins TRBV19 and TRBJ1-1; TRBD1 aligns across 7 bases. Trimming removed 5 bases from V and 0 bases from J; junction bases left unmatched: 9. CDR3 size: 16 residues. The germline CDR1 and CDR2 sequences are LNHDA and SQIVND (reference sequence).

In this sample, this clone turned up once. The CDR3 coding sequence is TGTGCCAGCAGTTTAGACAGGGTAGGGGAGCAGTACTTC. Translating it yields CASSLDRVGEQYF. The chain carries TRBV28 and TRBJ2-7, with 7 bases identical to TRBD1. Germline V gene data show CDR1 as MDHEN and CDR2 as SYDVKM. V lost 2 bases, J lost 7 bases, and 5 bases stayed unmatched. The CDR3 sequence is 13 residues long. The complete variable domain, with remaining parts taken from reference TRBV28 and TRBJ2-7, reads DVKVTQSSRYLVKRTGEKVFLECVQDMDHENMFWYRQDPGLGLRLIYFSYDVKMKEKGDIPEGYSVSREKKERFSLILESASTNQTSMYLCASSLDRVGEQYFGPGTRLTVT.

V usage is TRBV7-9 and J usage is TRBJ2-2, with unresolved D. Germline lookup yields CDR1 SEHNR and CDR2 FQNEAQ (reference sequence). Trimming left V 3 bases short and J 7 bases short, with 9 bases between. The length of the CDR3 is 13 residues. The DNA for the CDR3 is TGTGCCAGCAGCTTCGACATTTTCGGGGAGCTGTTTTTT. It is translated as CASSFDIFGELFF.

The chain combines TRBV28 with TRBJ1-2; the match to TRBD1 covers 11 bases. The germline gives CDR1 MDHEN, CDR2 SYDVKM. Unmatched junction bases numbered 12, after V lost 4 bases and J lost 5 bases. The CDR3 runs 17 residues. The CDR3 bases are TGTGCCAGCAGTTCCTCCGGGACAGGGGGAGGCCTTTATGGCTACACCTTC. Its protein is CASSSSGTGGGLYGYTF.

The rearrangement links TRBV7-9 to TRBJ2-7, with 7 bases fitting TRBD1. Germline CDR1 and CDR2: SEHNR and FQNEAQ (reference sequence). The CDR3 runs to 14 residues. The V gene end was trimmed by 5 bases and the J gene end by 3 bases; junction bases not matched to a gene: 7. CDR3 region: CASSPRTGNYEQYF. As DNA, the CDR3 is TGTGCCAGCAGCCCACGGACAGGAAACTACGAGCAGTACTTC. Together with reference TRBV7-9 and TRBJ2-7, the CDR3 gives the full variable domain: DTGVSQNPRHKITKRGQNVTFRCDPISEHNRLYWYRQTLGQGPEFLTYFQNEAQLEKSRLLSDRFSAERPKGSFSTLEIQRTEQGDSAMYLCASSPRTGNYEQYFGPGTRLTVT.

The CDR3: CASSLEGGDTEAFF. The CDR3 coding sequence is TGCGCCAGCAGCTTAGAAGGGGGGGACACTGAAGCTTTCTTT. The V and J genes are TRBV5-1 and TRBJ1-1; the D gene is possibly TRBD1 (6 bases). There are 14 residues in the CDR3. Germline CDR1 and CDR2: SGHRS and YFSETQ. V was shortened by 2 bases and J by 3 bases, with 11 bases between the two germline ends.

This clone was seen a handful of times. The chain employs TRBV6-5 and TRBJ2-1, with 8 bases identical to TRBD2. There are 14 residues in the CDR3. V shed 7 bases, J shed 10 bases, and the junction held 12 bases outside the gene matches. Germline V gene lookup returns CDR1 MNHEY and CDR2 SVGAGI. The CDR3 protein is CASNANGRGYEQFF. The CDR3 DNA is TGTGCCAGCAATGCGAACGGGAGGGGGTACGAGCAGTTCTTC.

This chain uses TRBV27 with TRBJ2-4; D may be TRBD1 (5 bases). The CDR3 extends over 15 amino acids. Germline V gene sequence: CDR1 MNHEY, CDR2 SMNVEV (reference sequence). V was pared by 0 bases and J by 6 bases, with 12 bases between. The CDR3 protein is CASSLSVGRRNIQYF. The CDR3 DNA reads TGTGCCAGCAGTTTATCGGTGGGGCGGAGAAACATTCAGTACTTC.

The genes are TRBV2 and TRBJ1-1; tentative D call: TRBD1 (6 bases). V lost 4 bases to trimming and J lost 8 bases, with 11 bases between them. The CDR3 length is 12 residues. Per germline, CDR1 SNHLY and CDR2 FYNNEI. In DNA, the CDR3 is TGTGCCAGCAGTGTACAGGGATTCGAAGCTTTCTTT. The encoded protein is CASSVQGFEAFF.

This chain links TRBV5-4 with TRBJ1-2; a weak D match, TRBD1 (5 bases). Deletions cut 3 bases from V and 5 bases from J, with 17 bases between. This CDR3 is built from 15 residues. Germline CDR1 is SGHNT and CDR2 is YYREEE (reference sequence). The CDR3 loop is CASSWQGRGAYGYTF. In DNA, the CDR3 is TGTGCCAGCAGCTGGCAGGGACGGGGAGCTTATGGCTACACCTTC.

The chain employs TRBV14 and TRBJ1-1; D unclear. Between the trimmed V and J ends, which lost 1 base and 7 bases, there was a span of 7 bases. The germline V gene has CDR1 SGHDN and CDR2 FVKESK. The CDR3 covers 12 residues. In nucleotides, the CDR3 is TGTGCCAGCAGCCAAGGACGGTTTGAAGCTTTCTTT. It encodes CASSQGRFEAFF.

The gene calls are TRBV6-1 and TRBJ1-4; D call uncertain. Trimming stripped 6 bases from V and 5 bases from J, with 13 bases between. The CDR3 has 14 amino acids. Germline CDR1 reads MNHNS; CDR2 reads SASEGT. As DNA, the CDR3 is TGTGCCAGCAGAAAGGAACAGAGAAATGAAAAACTGTTTTTT. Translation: CASRKEQRNEKLFF.

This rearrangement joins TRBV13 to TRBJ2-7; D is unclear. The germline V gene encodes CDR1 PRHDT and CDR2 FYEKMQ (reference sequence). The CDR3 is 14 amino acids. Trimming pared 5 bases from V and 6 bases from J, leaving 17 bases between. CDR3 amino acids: CASSATFRSREQYF. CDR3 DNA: TGTGCCAGCAGCGCGACTTTCCGGTCGCGCGAGCAGTACTTC. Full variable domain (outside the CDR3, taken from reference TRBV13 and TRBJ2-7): AAGVIQSPRHLIKEKRETATLKCYPIPRHDTVYWYQQGPGQDPQFLISFYEKMQSDKGSIPDRFSAQQFSDYHSELNMSSLELGDSALYFCASSATFRSREQYFGPGTRLTVT.

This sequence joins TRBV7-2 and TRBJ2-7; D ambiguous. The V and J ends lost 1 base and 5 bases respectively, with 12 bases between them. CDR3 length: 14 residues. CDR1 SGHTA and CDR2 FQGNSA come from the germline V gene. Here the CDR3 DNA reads TGTGCCAGCAGCTTAGACCTATCCTATGACGAGCAGTACTTC. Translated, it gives CASSLDLSYDEQYF.